This TCR beta chain was found in a study of post-analysis software for immune sequencing data. To note about this clonotype: Its antigen is currently unknown.

The TCR beta cDNA libraries contained unique molecular identifiers. TCRdb itself ran the PCR reads through MiXCR, one entry per CDR3 protein. Of roughly 670,000 distinct CDR3 sequences listed, around 64% were seen once; the top ten hold roughly 12%. Whole-study findings and limits: Patients showed TRBV5-6, TRBV5-1 and TRBV20-1 among four to six TRBV segments more frequent than in controls.

The CDR3 is made up of 14 amino acids. Trimming took 4 bases from V and 3 from J; bases not matched to a gene: 5. Germline V gene data show CDR1 as DFQATT and CDR2 as SNEGSKA (reference sequence). The chain has TRBV20-1 and TRBJ2-7, with 11 positions matching TRBD2. This TCR came from a girl aged 2-10 years with multiple sclerosis. Sequencing was done on a sample of blood. The CDR3 protein is CSAIPTSGVYEQYF. The CDR3 coding sequence is TGCAGTGCTATCCCGACTAGCGGGGTCTACGAGCAGTACTTC.